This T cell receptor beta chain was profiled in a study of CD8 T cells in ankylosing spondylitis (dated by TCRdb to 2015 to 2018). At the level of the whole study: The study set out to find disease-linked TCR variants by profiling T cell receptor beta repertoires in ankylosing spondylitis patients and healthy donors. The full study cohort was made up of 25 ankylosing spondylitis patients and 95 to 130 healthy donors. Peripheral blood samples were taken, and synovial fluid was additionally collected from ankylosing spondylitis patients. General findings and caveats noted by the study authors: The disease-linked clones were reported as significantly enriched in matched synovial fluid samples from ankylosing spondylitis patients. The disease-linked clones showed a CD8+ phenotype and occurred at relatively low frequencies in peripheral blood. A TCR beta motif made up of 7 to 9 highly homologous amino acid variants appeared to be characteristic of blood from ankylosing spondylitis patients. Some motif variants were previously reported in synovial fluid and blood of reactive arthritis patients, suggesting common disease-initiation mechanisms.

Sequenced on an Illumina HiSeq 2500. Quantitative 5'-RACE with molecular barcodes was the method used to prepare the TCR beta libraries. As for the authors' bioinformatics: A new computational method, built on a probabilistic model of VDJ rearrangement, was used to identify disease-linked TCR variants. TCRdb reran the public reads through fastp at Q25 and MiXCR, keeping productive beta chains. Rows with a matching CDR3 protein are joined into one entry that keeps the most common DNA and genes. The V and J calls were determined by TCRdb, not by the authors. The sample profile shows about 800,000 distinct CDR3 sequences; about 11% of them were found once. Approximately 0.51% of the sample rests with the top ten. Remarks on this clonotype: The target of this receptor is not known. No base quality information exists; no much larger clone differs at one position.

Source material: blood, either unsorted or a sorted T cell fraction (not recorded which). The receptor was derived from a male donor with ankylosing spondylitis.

The CDR3 in this case is CATSDPGRSGELFF. The DNA is as follows: TGTGCCACCAGTGATCCCGGACGCTCCGGGGAGCTGTTTTTT. The chain is made from TRBV24-1 and TRBJ2-2; the D gene cannot be resolved reliably. Based on the germline V gene, the CDR1 and CDR2 sequences are KGHDR and SFDVKD. The trim is 3 bases for V and 6 bases for J, with a gap of 10 bases between the germline ends. The CDR3 runs 14 residues from the cysteine to the phenylalanine. Kept here is only the CDR3 DNA, which spans 42 bases and is read in frame from base 1.